This T cell receptor (beta chain) came from a study of cytomegalovirus exposure and HLA in healthy donors. The table lists this clone with a few counts. Its matching antigen is unknown. The study, taken as a whole, reports: Later work found that TCR association rates differed between HLA loci; DRB1 had the most and HLA-C the fewest.

The germline gives CDR1 LGHNA, CDR2 YSLEER. The trim removed 0 bases at V and 3 bases at J, leaving 13 bases unmatched. The CDR3 consists of 19 residues. The PCR was carried out with 60 Vbeta primers and 13 Jbeta primers. Assay: immunoSEQ multiplex PCR; the TCRdb copy retains only in-frame clones and omits some. The data show some 100,000 clones, with approximately 80% seen just once and 9.5% to 12% held by the top ten. V usage is TRBV4-3 and J usage is TRBJ2-3; 9 positions agree with TRBD2. This receptor was obtained from a man aged 35 to 55 in good health and CMV-seropositive. Specimen: PBMCs. The CDR3 nucleotides are TGCGCCAGCAGCCAAGACTGGTGGGGGACGAGCGGGGGGACAGATACGCAGTATTTT. Encoded protein: CASSQDWWGTSGGTDTQYF.